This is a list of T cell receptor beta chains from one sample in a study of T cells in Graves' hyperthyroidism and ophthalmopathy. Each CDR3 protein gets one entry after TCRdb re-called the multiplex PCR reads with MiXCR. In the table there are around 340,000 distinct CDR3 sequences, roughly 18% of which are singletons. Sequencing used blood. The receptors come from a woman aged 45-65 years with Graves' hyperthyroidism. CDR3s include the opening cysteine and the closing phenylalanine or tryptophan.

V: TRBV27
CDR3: CASSPWNSGANVLTF

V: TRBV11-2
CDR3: CASSLQGVGYTF

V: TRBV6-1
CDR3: CASSSTASKGDTQYF

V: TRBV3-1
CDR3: CASSQIAGGTKGTGELFF

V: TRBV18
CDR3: CASSSQEVRDSGELFF

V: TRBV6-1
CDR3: CASQQGNSYEQYF

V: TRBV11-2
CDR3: CASSFVPGGGSEKLFF

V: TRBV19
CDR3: CASSLAGTSGPYEQYF

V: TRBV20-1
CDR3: CSASPGYTRDRGTANYGYTF

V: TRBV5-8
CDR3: CASSRGHDQETQYF

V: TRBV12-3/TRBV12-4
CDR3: CASRQVGSYGYTF

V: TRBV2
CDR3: CASRVDRATYGYTF

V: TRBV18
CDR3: CASSPDGDQPQHF

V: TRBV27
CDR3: CASSADRVGNIQYF

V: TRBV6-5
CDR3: CASSYSGLVRTDTQYF

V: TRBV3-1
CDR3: CASSFGSGLAPSYEQYF

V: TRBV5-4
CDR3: CASSAGLTSGNTIYF

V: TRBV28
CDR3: CASSAAGQGTYEQYF

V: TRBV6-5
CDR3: CASSYSSDKNYGYTF

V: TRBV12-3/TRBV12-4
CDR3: CASSLEGRGYTF

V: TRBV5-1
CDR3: CASSLAGTSAETQYF

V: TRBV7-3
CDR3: CASSIGQGLDTQYF

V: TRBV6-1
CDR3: CASSHGPAGQYF

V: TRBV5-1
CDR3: CASSLASPLTSGRNEQFF

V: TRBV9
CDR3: CASSVTGLAGYEQFF

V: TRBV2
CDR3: CASNRDPGSGANVLTF

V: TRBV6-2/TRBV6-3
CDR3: CASSYDTSQETQYF

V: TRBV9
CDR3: CASSGYRGTAGDTQYF

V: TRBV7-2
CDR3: CASRRPRIGNEQFF

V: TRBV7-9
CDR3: CASLRGGIHPSGANVLTF

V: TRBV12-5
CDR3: CASGFRQGEKSNYGYTF

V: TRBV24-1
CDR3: CATSRGWLQSGTDTQYF

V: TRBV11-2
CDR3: CASSFGGPGANVLTF

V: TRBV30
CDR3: CACIRDNSYEQYF

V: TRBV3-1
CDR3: CASTPGQGIVDTEAFF

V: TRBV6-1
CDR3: CATWGTLVTEAFF

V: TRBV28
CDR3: CASTLQDSSTDTQYF

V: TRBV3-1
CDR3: CASSQAGEVVTQYF

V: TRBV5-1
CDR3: CASSPGTGVTGELFF

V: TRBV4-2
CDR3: CASSPGTSGGAVNEQFF

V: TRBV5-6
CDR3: CASSLSGVGETQYF

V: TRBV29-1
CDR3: CSVGIGITDTQYF

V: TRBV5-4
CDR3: CASSLTSGGWDTQYF

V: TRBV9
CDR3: CASSAGPANNQPQHF

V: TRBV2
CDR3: CASSQGAAEQFF

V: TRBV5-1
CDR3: CASSFRGQGSDEQFF

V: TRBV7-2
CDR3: CASSRTGTSIEQFF

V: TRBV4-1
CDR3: CASSRFPRDRSSYEQYF

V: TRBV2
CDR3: CASSGAGTWLNTEAFF

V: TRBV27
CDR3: CASWGQSSGNTIYF

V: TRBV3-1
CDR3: CASTQGRGETYNEQFF

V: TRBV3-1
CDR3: CASSPLGQPRGYTF